A single sample is the source of the 10 T cell receptor beta chains below, sequenced in a study of regulatory T cells in long-lasting Graves disease. With iRepertoire HTBI primers and Arm-PCR of CDR3 regions, TCR beta libraries were built. TCRdb passed the multiplex PCR reads through MiXCR, listing each CDR3 protein once. The sample contains about 620,000 distinct CDR3 sequences, roughly 15% of which appear only once. Sample time point: newly diagnosed GD, antithyroid drugs for less than 3 months. PBMC RNA was the source of the TCR library. The sample also formed part of further work on T cells in Graves' hyperthyroidism and ophthalmopathy.

The material sequenced was peripheral blood mononuclear cells (PBMCs), taken at new diagnosis, from a patient treated with antithyroid drugs. All receptors come from a woman between 25 and 40 years old with Graves disease.

V is TRBV3-1 and J is TRBJ1-2, with 10 nucleotides matching TRBD1. There are 16 residues in the CDR3. Trimming took 4 bases from V and 10 from J; bases not matched to a gene: 15. CDR1 is LGHDT and CDR2 is YNNKEL in the germline V gene (reference sequence). The CDR3 coding sequence is TGTGCCAGCAGCCCTTGGGGACAGGGGCTGAGGCGTGACTACACCTTC. This encodes CASSPWGQGLRRDYTF.

The rearrangement joins TRBV3-1 to TRBJ2-1; TRBD2 matches 9 bases. The ends lost 4 bases at V and 8 bases at J; junction bases unmatched: 9. The CDR3 covers 15 residues. CDR1 is LGHDT, CDR2 YNNKEL, per germline (reference sequence). CDR3 loop: CASSPRVAGVDEQFF. The CDR3 nucleotides are TGTGCCAGCAGCCCAAGGGTAGCGGGGGTCGATGAGCAGTTCTTC.

This clonotype has at least ten counts. The rearrangement joins TRBV28 to TRBJ2-7; D is undetermined. The CDR3 is 14 amino acids. Germline loops: CDR1 MDHEN, CDR2 SYDVKM. Deletions cut 3 bases from V and 3 bases from J, with 12 bases between. This chain's CDR3 is CASSFPLTLYEQYF. CDR3 DNA sequence: TGTGCCAGCAGTTTTCCACTAACCCTCTACGAGCAGTACTTC.

V and J are TRBV18 and TRBJ1-1; no reliable D call. The CDR3 spans 16 residues. Germline loops: CDR1 KGHSH, CDR2 LQKENI. V was shortened by 6 bases and J by 1 base, with 18 bases between the two germline ends. CDR3 coding DNA: TGTGCCAGCTCTCTGACCCCGAGGTCCGAGAACACTGAAGCTTTCTTT. Translating gives CASSLTPRSENTEAFF.

This clonotype was counted many times. The chain combines TRBV6-2 or TRBV6-3 with TRBJ2-2; 7 positions agree with TRBD2. There are 13 residues in the CDR3. Germline V gene lookup returns CDR1 MNHEY and CDR2 SVGEGT. Trimming removed 8 bases from V and 5 bases from J; junction bases left unmatched: 5. The CDR3 is CASGLGGTGELFF. The CDR3, as DNA: TGTGCCAGCGGCCTGGGGGGGACCGGGGAGCTGTTTTTT.

This clonotype was observed a handful of times. This sequence may be a read error, since a much larger clone differs from it by one base. J is TRBJ2-3 and V is TRBV2, with D tentatively TRBD1 or TRBD2 (5 bases each). Germline CDR1 is SNHLY and CDR2 is FYNNEI. This CDR3 comprises 17 residues. V was shortened by 2 bases and J by 5 bases, with 20 bases between the two germline ends. CDR3 sequence: CASSETGANGPEDTQYF. Written as DNA, the CDR3 is TGTGCCAGCAGTGAAACCGGGGCTAATGGCCCAGAAGATACGCAGTATTTT.

The CDR3 nucleotides read TGTGCCAGCAGCCAAGGACGACCGAGTCTCTATGGCTACACCTTC. Its protein is CASSQGRPSLYGYTF. This rearrangement joins TRBV4-2 to TRBJ1-2; no definite D call. There are 15 residues in the CDR3. Germline loops: CDR1 LGHNA, CDR2 YNFKEQ. Trimming stripped 1 base from V and 4 bases from J, with 13 bases between.

This clonotype was recorded a few times. CDR3: CAILRVRQGAISSYNEQFF. CDR3 DNA: TGCGCCATCCTAAGGGTGAGACAGGGGGCTATCAGCTCCTACAATGAGCAGTTCTTC. The J gene is TRBJ2-1, the V gene TRBV4-1, with 10 bases that match TRBD1. Germline CDR1 is MGHRA and CDR2 is YSYEKL. Trimming at V came to 10 bases and at J to 0 bases, leaving 18 bases not matched to a gene. The CDR3 contains 19 residues.

The table lists this clonotype with a few counts. This chain links TRBV6-1 with TRBJ1-2, with TRBD1 identical over 10 bases. In germline, CDR1 is MNHNS, CDR2 SASEGT. The V gene end was trimmed by 11 bases and the J gene end by 4 bases; junction bases not matched to a gene: 10. CDR3 length: 14 amino acids. The CDR3 DNA sequence: TGTGCCGGGGGGACAGGGGATCTTGGCTATGGCTACACCTTC. The encoded protein is CAGGTGDLGYGYTF.

J is TRBJ2-5 and V is TRBV6-2 or TRBV6-3, with D perhaps assigned TRBD1 or TRBD2 (5 bases each). The CDR3 totals 15 residues. V was clipped by 5 bases and J by 4 bases, with 17 bases between them. CDR1 MNHEY and CDR2 SVGEGT come from the germline V gene. CDR3 amino acids: CASSDLRDVAETQYF. The DNA for the CDR3 is TGTGCCAGCAGTGACCTCCGGGACGTAGCAGAGACCCAGTACTTC.